This TCR beta chain came from a study of blood T cell repertoires in COVID-19 (TCRdb year 2020). With regard to the full study: Samples covering the acute and convalescent phases of COVID-19 were provided by collaborators in the United States, Italy and Spain. The prospective study material was composed of cDNA or gDNA derived from T cells, B-cell-depleted T cells, or PBMCs. Deeply sampled blood TCRbeta repertoires from subjects exposed to, actively infected with, or recovered from COVID-19 were included in the dataset. A freely available public database, intended as a resource for researchers studying the immune response to SARS-CoV-2, is where the repertoires were released. Samples came from the ongoing ImmuneRACE study (first 160 participants) plus 1,254 subjects from 6 global collaborators. A de-identified subject ID, COVID-19 status, age in years and sex were almost always included in the sample metadata. Where available, HLA class I and class II types were taken from metadata supplied by the sample provider and were not determined by assay-based typing. Broader findings and caveats from the paper: Clinical and demographic metadata were provided uncurated, with the amount varying by source and participant.

Counted from cysteine to phenylalanine, this CDR3 has 12 amino acids. The entry retains the CDR3 DNA only, 36 bases that are in frame from base 1. Via the germline V gene, CDR1 is MNHEY and CDR2 SVGAGI. Here V drops 10 bases and J drops 7 bases, and the junction holds 7 bases not matched to any gene. On this clone: What this receptor recognizes is not known. Base qualities are missing; no much larger clone stands one base away.

TCRbeta CDR3 regions were amplified from genomic DNA by means of the immunoSEQ Assay, a bias-controlled multiplex PCR. The authors' analysis ran thus. Nucleated cell counts per sample were estimated from amplification of reference gene primers within the assay. To quantify the absolute abundance of each unique TCRbeta CDR3 rearrangement, sequence reads were collapsed and filtered. For each sample, productive Simpson clonality was calculated as the square root of Simpson's diversity index across productive rearrangements. TCRdb took this table from immuneACCESS and kept in-frame rearrangements with V and J called. Such tables lack part of the clones; where checked against another copy, unresolved V genes explain under half of the gap, and the rest is unexplained. The V and J calls and clone size come from that table; D and trimming were worked out from the DNA. A total of around 62,000 clones appear in this sample, roughly 83% of them only once. The ten largest account for approximately 8.8% of the sample.

The collaborating institutions used their own protocols to collect whole blood in K2EDTA tubes. For TCRbeta analysis, collaborators shipped samples as frozen whole blood, isolated PBMCs, or DNA extracted from either of those sample types. Material: peripheral blood. This receptor chain uses TRBV6-5 and TRBJ2-1, and 7 bases in between align with TRBD2. This clonotype was sampled from a man aged 45-65 years with active COVID-19. The DNA is as follows: TGTGCCACTCACCCGGGGGGAAATGAGCAGTTCTTC. It is translated as CATHPGGNEQFF.